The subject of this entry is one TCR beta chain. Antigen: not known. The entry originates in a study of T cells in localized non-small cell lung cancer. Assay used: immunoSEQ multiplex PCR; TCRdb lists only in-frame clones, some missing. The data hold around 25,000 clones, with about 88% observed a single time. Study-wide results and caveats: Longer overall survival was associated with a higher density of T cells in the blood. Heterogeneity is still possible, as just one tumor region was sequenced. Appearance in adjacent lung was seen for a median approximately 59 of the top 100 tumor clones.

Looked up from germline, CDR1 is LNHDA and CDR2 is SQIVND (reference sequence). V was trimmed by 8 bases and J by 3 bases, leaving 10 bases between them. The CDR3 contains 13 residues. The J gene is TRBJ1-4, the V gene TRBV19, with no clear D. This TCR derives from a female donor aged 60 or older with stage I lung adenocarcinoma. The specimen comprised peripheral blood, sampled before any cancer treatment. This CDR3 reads CASSVRANEKLFF. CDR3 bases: TGTGCCAGTTCTGTCCGGGCTAATGAAAAACTGTTTTTT.